This T cell receptor (beta chain) was retrieved from a study of CXCR3-negative and CXCR3-positive naive CD8 T cells. This CDR3 is built from 13 residues. Per the germline V gene, CDR1 is SEHNR and CDR2 is FQNEAQ (reference sequence). On this clonotype: Its cognate antigen is unknown.

In triplicate, each CD8+ T cell subset was sorted at roughly 330,000 cells per replicate. UMI-labeled 5' RACE TRB cDNA libraries were prepared from the cells. TCRdb derives one entry per CDR3 protein from the 5' RACE reads, leaving out DNA. The table gives about 120,000 distinct CDR3 sequences; the top ten clones make up about 0.34% of it. General study points: CXCR3-negative and CXCR3-positive naive cells shared comparable TRBV-TRBJ usage, but memory cells did not. Diversity was high in both naive subsets and much lower in memory cells. Higher TRB CDR3 hydrophobicity marked CXCR3-positive naive cells relative to CXCR3-negative naive cells.

The sample taken for sequencing was naive CXCR3+ CD8+ T cells from blood. Subset: CD45RO-CCR7+CD27+CD95- naive CD8+ T cells expressing CXCR3 (TNR3+). This receptor was identified in a human donor in good health. Some clones in this sample may be carry-over from other donors' samples. The chain combines TRBV7-9 with TRBJ2-7. CDR3 region: CASSRGGYYEQYF.